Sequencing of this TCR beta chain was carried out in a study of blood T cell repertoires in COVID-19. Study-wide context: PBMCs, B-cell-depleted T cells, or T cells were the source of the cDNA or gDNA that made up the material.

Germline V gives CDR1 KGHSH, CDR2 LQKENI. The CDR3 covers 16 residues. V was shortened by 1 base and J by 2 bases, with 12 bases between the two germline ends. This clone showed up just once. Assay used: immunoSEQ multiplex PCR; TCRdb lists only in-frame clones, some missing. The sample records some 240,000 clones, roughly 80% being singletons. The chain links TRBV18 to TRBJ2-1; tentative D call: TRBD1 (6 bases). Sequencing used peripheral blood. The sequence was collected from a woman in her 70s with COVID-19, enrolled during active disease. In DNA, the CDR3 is TGTGCCAGCTCACCACTAACACAGGGAACCTACAATGAGCAGTTCTTC. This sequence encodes CASSPLTQGTYNEQFF.